The present T cell receptor beta chain was sequenced within a study of T cells in Graves' hyperthyroidism and ophthalmopathy. Broader study findings: For ophthalmopathy, model prediction preceded onset by a median around six months.

This clonotype was seen ten or more times. Its antigen remains unidentified. Patients with uncontrolled infections, other autoimmune diseases, pregnancy or lactation were excluded. From RNA transcripts, TCR beta CDR3 regions were amplified. HTBI primers were employed in a first-round RT-PCR of the TCR CDR3. TCRdb used MiXCR to reprocess the multiplex PCR reads, holding one entry per CDR3 protein. The sample yields about 520,000 distinct CDR3 sequences, roughly 25% seen once. Per germline, CDR1 SGHAT and CDR2 FQNNGV. This CDR3 spans 16 amino acids. V trimming: 3 bases; J trimming: 4 bases; junction bases outside the gene matches: 7.

The sequence was obtained from a woman aged 30 to 39 with Graves' ophthalmopathy. The chain carries TRBV11-2 and TRBJ1-2; 11 bases fit TRBD1. Sequencing input: blood. CDR3 amino acids: CASSFPDRGLGYGYTF. The CDR3 DNA reads as TGTGCCAGCAGCTTCCCGGACAGGGGGCTCGGCTATGGCTACACCTTC.